One TCR beta chain is described in this entry. Its matching antigen is unknown. The sample originates from a study of shared clonotypes between healthy human individuals. Overall study: Researchers assigned three CD4 naive, three CD4 memory, two CD8 naive and one CD8 memory plate to each donor. The study, taken as a whole, reports: Sorted-subset samples were not fully sequenced, rarefaction indicated.

This CDR3 comprises 14 residues. Germline V gene lookup returns CDR1 SQVTM and CDR2 ANQGSEA. Between the trimmed V and J ends, which lost 4 bases and 0 bases, there was a span of 9 bases. The repertoire was sequenced with immunoSEQ multiplex PCR; TCRdb's copy has only in-frame clones and lacks some. The table has around 2.1 million clones, under 97% seen once. In the CD4+ fraction, cells were divided into CD45RA+ naive and CD45RA-negative memory subsets. The V and J genes are TRBV29-1 and TRBJ2-2; weak D call: TRBD1 (6 bases). The TCR originated in a man aged 18 to 29 in good health. The sample was naive CD4+ T cells sorted from blood. Subset of the sample: CD45RA+ positively selected. CDR3 loop: CSVGDKSNTGELFF. As DNA, the CDR3 is TGCAGCGTTGGGGACAAATCGAACACCGGGGAGCTGTTTTTT.